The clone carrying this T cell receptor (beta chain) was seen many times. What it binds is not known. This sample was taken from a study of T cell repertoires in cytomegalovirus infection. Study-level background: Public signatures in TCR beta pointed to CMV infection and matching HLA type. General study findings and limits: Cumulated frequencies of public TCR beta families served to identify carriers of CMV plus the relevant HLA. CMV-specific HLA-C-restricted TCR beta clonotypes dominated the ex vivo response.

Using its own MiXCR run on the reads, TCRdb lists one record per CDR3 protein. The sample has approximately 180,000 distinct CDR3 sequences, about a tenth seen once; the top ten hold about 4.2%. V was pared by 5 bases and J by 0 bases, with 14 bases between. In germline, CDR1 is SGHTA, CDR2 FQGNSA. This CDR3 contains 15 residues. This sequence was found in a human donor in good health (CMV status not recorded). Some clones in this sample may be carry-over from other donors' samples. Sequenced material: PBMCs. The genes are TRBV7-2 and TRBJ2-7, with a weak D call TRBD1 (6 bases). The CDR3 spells CASSPSRDNSYEQYF. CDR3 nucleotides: TGTGCCAGCAGCCCCAGCCGGGACAACTCCTACGAGCAGTACTTC. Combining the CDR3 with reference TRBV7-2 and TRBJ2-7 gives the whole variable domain GAGVSQSPSNKVTEKGKDVELRCDPISGHTALYWYRQSLGQGLEFLIYFQGNSAPDKSGLPSDRFSAERTGGSVSTLTIQRTQQEDSAVYLCASSPSRDNSYEQYFGPGTRLTVT.